This TCR beta chain was obtained from a study of regulatory T cells. All CD3G-deficient patients showed autoimmunity, more severe in two. Patients aged 2 to 39 years had fewer naive and more memory CD4+ and CD8+ T cells. Regulatory (CD25-high CD127-low) and conventional (CD25-low CD127-high) CD4+ T cells were sorted separately. The V end lost 7 bases, the J end lost 5 bases, and 19 bases lay between the germline ends. Per the germline V gene, CDR1 is SGHRS and CDR2 is YFSETQ. The CDR3 extends over 14 amino acids. This clone has just one count. Its antigen is unidentified. Other DNA sequences in the sample encode the same CDR3. Study outcomes and limitations: Regulatory T cells showed the strongest V-J pair restriction and V/J gene skewing among patient repertoires. Hydrophobic residues at CDR3 positions 6 and 7 were enriched in conventional CD4+ T cells of CD3G-deficient patients.

Amplification used 52 TRBV primers and 13 TRBJ primers. Sequencing used immunoSEQ multiplex PCR; TCRdb keeps in-frame clones, though not all of them. The table shows about 30,000 clones, with about 90% occurring only once. J is TRBJ2-7 and V is TRBV5-1; TRBD1 might be the D (8 bases). The specimen was conventional CD4+ T cells sorted from blood. This TCR was sampled from a person under 35 with CD3G deficiency. CDR3: CASGPGQAGDEQYF. As DNA, the CDR3 is TGCGCCAGCGGGCCGGGACAGGCGGGGGACGAGCAGTACTTC.